In this sample, the clone carrying this T cell receptor (beta chain) turned up once. The data belong to a study of blood T cell repertoires in COVID-19. Overall study context: The United States, Italy and Spain supplied acute and convalescent COVID-19 samples. T cells, B-cell-depleted T cells, or PBMCs provided the cDNA or gDNA that served as material.

Per germline, CDR1 SGDLS and CDR2 YYNGEE. The CDR3 loop spans 16 amino acids. V lost 0 bases to trimming and J lost 2 bases, with 12 bases between them. How the authors handled the data: Estimates of nucleated cell counts were drawn from the amplification of reference gene primers. Generated by immunoSEQ multiplex PCR, the TCRdb table keeps only in-frame clones and is missing some. V, J and clone size reflect that table, while D and trimming were determined from the DNA. The data contain roughly 49,000 clones, about 63% of them singletons. The source of this sequence is a woman in her seventies with acute or convalescent COVID-19. The chain links TRBV9 to TRBJ2-1; D uncertain. Sequenced input: peripheral blood. In DNA, the CDR3 is TGTGCCAGCAGCGTAGAAGGTGGTGGGCCCTACAATGAGCAGTTCTTC. It encodes CASSVEGGGPYNEQFF.